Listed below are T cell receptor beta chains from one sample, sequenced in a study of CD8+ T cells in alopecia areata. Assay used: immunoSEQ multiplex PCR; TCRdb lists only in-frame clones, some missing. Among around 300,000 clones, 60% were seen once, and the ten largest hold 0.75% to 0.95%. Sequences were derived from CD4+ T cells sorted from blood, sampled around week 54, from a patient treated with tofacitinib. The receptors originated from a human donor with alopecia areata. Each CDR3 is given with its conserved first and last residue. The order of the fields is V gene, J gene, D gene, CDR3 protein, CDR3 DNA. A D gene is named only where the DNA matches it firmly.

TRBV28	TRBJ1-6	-	CASGEGVSPLHF	TGTGCCAGCGGGGAGGGGGTATCACCCCTCCACTTT
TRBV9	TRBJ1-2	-	CASSVASLLSLDGYTF	TGTGCCAGCAGCGTAGCTAGCTTACTTTCCCTCGATGGCTACACCTTC
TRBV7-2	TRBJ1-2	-	CASSQGEGTGGYTF	TGTGCCAGCAGCCAGGGCGAGGGGACTGGTGGCTACACCTTC
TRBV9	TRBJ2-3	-	CASSLGGLQRYF	TGTGCCAGCAGCCTCGGGGGTCTCCAGCGGTATTTT
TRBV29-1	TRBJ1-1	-	CSVAPGLEAFF	TGCAGCGTTGCCCCCGGACTTGAAGCTTTCTTT
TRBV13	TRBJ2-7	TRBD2	CASSSHFSGETYEQYF	TGTGCCAGCAGCTCACACTTTAGCGGGGAGACCTACGAGCAGTACTTC
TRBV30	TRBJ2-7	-	CAWSQLRIFSYEQYF	TGTGCCTGGAGCCAGCTTCGGATTTTCTCCTACGAGCAGTACTTC
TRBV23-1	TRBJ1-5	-	CASSQSRLCQPQHF	TGCGCCAGCAGTCAATCGAGACTCTGTCAGCCCCAGCATTTT
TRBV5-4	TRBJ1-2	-	CASSLSGAYGYTF	TGTGCCAGCAGCTTGTCGGGGGCCTATGGCTACACCTTC
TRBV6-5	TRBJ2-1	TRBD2	CASSYASGGVNNEQFF	TGTGCCAGCAGTTACGCTAGCGGGGGGGTTAACAATGAGCAGTTCTTC